These T cell receptor beta chains were read from a single sample in a study of cytomegalovirus exposure and HLA in healthy donors. Data came from immunoSEQ multiplex PCR; TCRdb stores just in-frame clones and leaves some out. This listing includes tens of thousands of clones. Sequenced material: PBMCs. The receptors stem from a man aged 50 or older in good health and CMV-seronegative. Both conserved end residues are part of each CDR3. Each record gives: J gene, D gene, V gene, CDR3 protein, CDR3 DNA. D genes are given only for firm matches.

>TRBJ1-6|NA|TRBV28
CASSYGSGINNSPLHF
TGTGCCAGCAGCTATGGGAGCGGGATAAATAATTCACCCCTCCACTTT
>TRBJ2-3|NA|TRBV29-1
CSVVSGAQNTQYF
TGCAGCGTTGTCTCAGGGGCGCAAAATACGCAGTATTTT
>TRBJ1-6|NA|TRBV19
CASGADSSSSYNSPLHF
TGTGCCAGTGGAGCGGACAGCTCAAGCTCCTATAATTCACCCCTCCACTTT
>TRBJ1-1|NA|TRBV28
CASSFRVANTEAFF
TGTGCCAGCAGTTTCAGGGTGGCGAACACTGAAGCTTTCTTT
>TRBJ2-3|TRBD1|TRBV7-2
CASSLTGQGADTQYF
TGTGCCAGCAGCTTAACGGGACAGGGCGCAGATACGCAGTATTTT
>TRBJ1-3|NA|TRBV28
CASSLRTVSSGNTIYF
TGTGCCAGCAGTTTGCGGACAGTAAGCTCTGGAAACACCATATATTTT
>TRBJ2-2|NA|TRBV5-5
CASSPRTMNTGELFF
TGTGCCAGCAGCCCGAGAACCATGAACACCGGGGAGCTGTTTTTT
>TRBJ1-2|NA|TRBV28
CASSLLTGSGNGYTF
TGTGCCAGCAGTTTACTTACAGGGTCGGGTAATGGCTACACCTTC
>TRBJ1-2|TRBD1|TRBV4-1
CASSQGQGLGYTF
TGCGCCAGCAGCCAGGGACAGGGGCTTGGCTACACCTTC
>TRBJ2-1|TRBD2|TRBV6-4
CASSDSQRGGTYNEQFF
TGTGCCAGCAGTGACTCCCAACGGGGGGGCACCTACAATGAGCAGTTCTTC
>TRBJ2-2|TRBD1|TRBV5-4
CASSKPGTGTTGELFF
TGTGCCAGCAGCAAGCCCGGGACAGGGACCACCGGGGAGCTGTTTTTT
>TRBJ1-1|NA|TRBV11-2
CASSLPTGNTEAFF
TGTGCCAGCAGCTTACCGACAGGGAACACTGAAGCTTTCTTT